This T cell receptor (beta chain) was captured by sequencing in a study of blood T cell repertoires in COVID-19. Study details: The United States, Italy and Spain provided the acute and convalescent COVID-19 samples. T cells, B-cell-depleted T cells, or PBMCs provided the cDNA or gDNA that served as material.

In germline, CDR1 is SQVTM, CDR2 ANQGSEA. This CDR3 contains 12 residues. Losses at the gene ends were 4 bases for V and 10 bases for J; bases not matched to a gene: 7. Per the original data handling: Estimation of nucleated cell counts relied on the amplification of reference gene primers. Only in-frame clones appear in the TCRdb table, and some are missing; sequencing was by immunoSEQ multiplex PCR. V and J calls and clone size come straight from that table; D and trimming were deduced from the DNA. The table records some 75,000 clones, about 88% of them present only once. This chain connects TRBV29-1 to TRBJ2-1; TRBD2 aligns across 7 bases. The sequence was collected from a man at least 80 years old with COVID-19, enrolled during active disease. The source material was peripheral blood. DNA for the CDR3: TGCAGCGTTGGGGAGGGGTTGGAGGAGCAGTTCTTC. This encodes CSVGEGLEEQFF.